The rows below give T cell receptor beta chains drawn from one sample of a study of T cell responses to AZD1222 COVID-19 vaccine. Profiling relied on immunoSEQ multiplex PCR, and the TCRdb table lists in-frame clones only, not all of them. There are 120,000 to 150,000 clones in the sample; about 87% occur only once, and over 13% lies in the top ten. The sequences come from peripheral blood, collected on day 0 of AZD1222 vaccination. All receptors derive from an adult in good health. The CDR3 runs from the conserved cysteine through the conserved F or W. D genes are given only for firm matches. For some rows the clone size is stated as once, few or many, or as a class when expanded; others skip it.

clone_size: -
v_call: TRBV6-5
j_call: TRBJ2-4
d_call: TRBD1
cdr3_aa: CASSSGTGINIQYF
cdr3_nt: TGTGCCAGCAGTTCTGGGACAGGGATAAACATTCAGTACTTC

clone_size: -
v_call: TRBV10-2
j_call: TRBJ1-1
d_call: TRBD1
cdr3_aa: CASLEGQGKNTEAFF
cdr3_nt: TGCGCCAGCCTAGAGGGACAGGGGAAGAACACTGAAGCTTTCTTT

clone_size: -
v_call: TRBV5-1
j_call: TRBJ1-4
d_call: -
cdr3_aa: CASSLDGATNEKLFF
cdr3_nt: TGCGCCAGCAGTTTGGACGGTGCAACTAATGAAAAACTGTTTTTT

clone_size: -
v_call: TRBV20-1
j_call: TRBJ2-2
d_call: TRBD2
cdr3_aa: CSASRGGNTGELFF
cdr3_nt: TGCAGTGCTAGTCGCGGGGGTAACACCGGGGAGCTGTTTTTT

clone_size: -
v_call: TRBV10-3
j_call: TRBJ1-6
d_call: TRBD1
cdr3_aa: CAIGGQGGSYNSPLHF
cdr3_nt: TGTGCCATCGGAGGACAGGGCGGCTCCTATAATTCACCCCTCCACTTT

clone_size: -
v_call: TRBV7-2
j_call: TRBJ1-6
d_call: -
cdr3_aa: CASSLHEGSPLHF
cdr3_nt: TGTGCCAGCAGCTTACATGAGGGGTCACCCCTCCACTTT

clone_size: -
v_call: TRBV12-5
j_call: TRBJ2-3
d_call: TRBD2
cdr3_aa: CASGLGTSEGDTQYF
cdr3_nt: TGTGCTAGTGGTCTTGGGACTAGCGAGGGGGATACGCAGTATTTT

clone_size: -
v_call: TRBV24-1
j_call: TRBJ2-2
d_call: -
cdr3_aa: CATRQADTGELFF
cdr3_nt: TGTGCCACCCGACAGGCGGACACCGGGGAGCTGTTTTTT

clone_size: once
v_call: TRBV29-1
j_call: TRBJ1-4
d_call: -
cdr3_aa: CSVFTGQIGEKLFF
cdr3_nt: TGCAGCGTTTTCACCGGACAGATAGGTGAAAAACTGTTTTTT

clone_size: -
v_call: TRBV7-3
j_call: TRBJ1-1
d_call: TRBD1
cdr3_aa: CASSETGGRMNTEAFF
cdr3_nt: TGTGCCAGCAGCGAGACAGGGGGCCGCATGAACACTGAAGCTTTCTTT

clone_size: few
v_call: TRBV4-2
j_call: TRBJ2-7
d_call: TRBD1
cdr3_aa: CASSQGTGGSYEQYF
cdr3_nt: TGTGCCAGCAGCCAAGGCACAGGGGGGTCCTACGAGCAGTACTTC

clone_size: -
v_call: TRBV7-8
j_call: TRBJ2-3
d_call: -
cdr3_aa: CASSKNAQGSDTQYF
cdr3_nt: TGTGCCAGCAGCAAAAACGCACAGGGTTCAGATACGCAGTATTTT

clone_size: -
v_call: TRBV5-5
j_call: TRBJ1-4
d_call: -
cdr3_aa: CASRRSLATNEKLFF
cdr3_nt: TGTGCCAGCAGGCGGTCCCTCGCAACTAATGAAAAACTGTTTTTT

clone_size: -
v_call: TRBV7-2
j_call: TRBJ1-1
d_call: TRBD1
cdr3_aa: CASSLGQGRGGAEAFF
cdr3_nt: TGTGCCAGCAGCTTAGGACAGGGGCGAGGGGGGGCTGAAGCTTTCTTT

clone_size: -
v_call: TRBV7-2
j_call: TRBJ2-1
d_call: -
cdr3_aa: CASSLVLQSSYNEQFF
cdr3_nt: TGTGCCAGCAGCTTAGTATTACAGAGCTCCTACAATGAGCAGTTCTTC

clone_size: once
v_call: TRBV18
j_call: TRBJ2-3
d_call: -
cdr3_aa: CASSPRVMGTDTQYF
cdr3_nt: TGTGCCAGCTCACCTCGCGTGATGGGCACAGATACGCAGTATTTT

clone_size: few
v_call: TRBV7-6
j_call: TRBJ2-2
d_call: -
cdr3_aa: CASSLTLGNTGELFF
cdr3_nt: TGTGCCAGCAGCTTAACGCTGGGGAACACCGGGGAGCTGTTTTTT

clone_size: -
v_call: TRBV10-3
j_call: TRBJ2-7
d_call: TRBD2
cdr3_aa: CAISAQSGGYEQYF
cdr3_nt: TGTGCCATCAGTGCCCAGAGCGGGGGGTACGAGCAGTACTTC

clone_size: -
v_call: TRBV19
j_call: TRBJ1-5
d_call: -
cdr3_aa: CASSPGTSNQPQHF
cdr3_nt: TGTGCCAGTAGTCCCGGGACCAGCAATCAGCCCCAGCATTTT

clone_size: -
v_call: TRBV28
j_call: TRBJ1-2
d_call: -
cdr3_aa: CASSIAGYGYTF
cdr3_nt: TGTGCCAGCAGTATAGCGGGCTATGGCTACACCTTC

clone_size: -
v_call: TRBV11-3
j_call: TRBJ1-1
d_call: -
cdr3_aa: CASSSGHPGDTEAFF
cdr3_nt: TGTGCCAGCAGTTCCGGACACCCTGGGGACACTGAAGCTTTCTTT

clone_size: -
v_call: TRBV6-2/TRBV6-3
j_call: TRBJ1-1
d_call: TRBD1
cdr3_aa: CASSPAGTANTEAFF
cdr3_nt: TGTGCCAGCAGTCCAGCCGGGACAGCTAACACTGAAGCTTTCTTT

clone_size: -
v_call: TRBV2
j_call: TRBJ2-1
d_call: -
cdr3_aa: CASSPSGGNEQFF
cdr3_nt: TGTGCCAGCAGTCCAAGTGGGGGCAATGAGCAGTTCTTC

clone_size: -
v_call: TRBV5-8
j_call: TRBJ1-2
d_call: -
cdr3_aa: CASSRDWSGYGYTF
cdr3_nt: TGTGCCAGCAGCCGGGACTGGTCCGGGTATGGCTACACCTTC

clone_size: -
v_call: TRBV18
j_call: TRBJ2-2
d_call: -
cdr3_aa: CASSPLGRSTFTGELFF
cdr3_nt: TGTGCCAGCTCACCACTCGGCCGGTCAACCTTCACCGGGGAGCTGTTTTTT

clone_size: -
v_call: TRBV7-9
j_call: TRBJ2-7
d_call: TRBD2
cdr3_aa: CASSSSSAGDYEQYF
cdr3_nt: TGTGCCAGCAGCTCCTCCTCTGCGGGGGACTACGAGCAGTACTTC

clone_size: -
v_call: TRBV7-2
j_call: TRBJ2-2
d_call: TRBD1
cdr3_aa: CASSLGGTGGDTGELFF
cdr3_nt: TGTGCCAGCAGCTTAGGAGGGACAGGGGGCGACACCGGGGAGCTGTTTTTT

clone_size: -
v_call: TRBV19
j_call: TRBJ1-4
d_call: -
cdr3_aa: CASSGGSGWDEKLFF
cdr3_nt: TGTGCCAGTAGTGGAGGGTCGGGATGGGATGAAAAACTGTTTTTT

clone_size: -
v_call: TRBV6-2/TRBV6-3
j_call: TRBJ1-1
d_call: TRBD1
cdr3_aa: CASSYAQGIAAFF
cdr3_nt: TGTGCCAGCAGTTACGCACAGGGGATCGCGGCTTTCTTT

clone_size: -
v_call: TRBV5-8
j_call: TRBJ2-7
d_call: -
cdr3_aa: CASSFWASVGRNEQYF
cdr3_nt: TGTGCCAGCAGCTTTTGGGCTAGCGTTGGTAGGAACGAGCAGTACTTC

clone_size: few
v_call: TRBV2
j_call: TRBJ1-5
d_call: -
cdr3_aa: CASSGPGRSNQPQHF
cdr3_nt: TGTGCCAGCAGTGGTCCCGGACGGAGCAATCAGCCCCAGCATTTT

clone_size: few
v_call: TRBV11-1
j_call: TRBJ1-4
d_call: TRBD1
cdr3_aa: CASSLGRQGRNEKLFF
cdr3_nt: TGTGCCAGCAGCTTAGGTCGACAGGGGAGGAATGAAAAACTGTTTTTT

clone_size: -
v_call: TRBV29-1
j_call: TRBJ2-3
d_call: TRBD2
cdr3_aa: CSVRTSGGSNTQYF
cdr3_nt: TGCAGCGTCCGGACTAGCGGGGGGTCAAATACGCAGTATTTT

clone_size: once
v_call: TRBV7-2
j_call: TRBJ1-1
d_call: -
cdr3_aa: CASSLARQPNTEAFF
cdr3_nt: TGTGCCAGCAGCTTAGCGAGACAGCCCAACACTGAAGCTTTCTTT

clone_size: -
v_call: TRBV7-2
j_call: TRBJ1-2
d_call: TRBD1
cdr3_aa: CASSLGQINYGYTF
cdr3_nt: TGTGCCAGCAGCCTGGGACAGATTAACTATGGCTACACCTTC

clone_size: -
v_call: TRBV7-2
j_call: TRBJ2-7
d_call: TRBD1
cdr3_aa: CASSLGPQGAYEQYF
cdr3_nt: TGTGCCAGCAGCTTAGGTCCCCAGGGGGCGTACGAGCAGTACTTC

clone_size: -
v_call: TRBV3-1/TRBV3-2
j_call: TRBJ1-1
d_call: -
cdr3_aa: CASSQLGRGPEAFF
cdr3_nt: TGTGCCAGCAGCCAGCTAGGCCGCGGGCCGGAAGCTTTCTTT

clone_size: -
v_call: TRBV28
j_call: TRBJ1-2
d_call: TRBD1
cdr3_aa: CASRRDRGNGYTF
cdr3_nt: TGTGCCAGTCGCCGGGACAGGGGGAACGGCTACACCTTC

clone_size: -
v_call: TRBV11-2
j_call: TRBJ1-1
d_call: TRBD1
cdr3_aa: CASSSPGQGALRAEAFF
cdr3_nt: TGTGCCAGCAGCTCCCCGGGACAGGGGGCTCTAAGGGCTGAAGCTTTCTTT

clone_size: -
v_call: TRBV19
j_call: TRBJ2-3
d_call: -
cdr3_aa: CASSMAVSEQYF
cdr3_nt: TGTGCCAGTAGTATGGCGGTCAGTGAGCAGTATTTT